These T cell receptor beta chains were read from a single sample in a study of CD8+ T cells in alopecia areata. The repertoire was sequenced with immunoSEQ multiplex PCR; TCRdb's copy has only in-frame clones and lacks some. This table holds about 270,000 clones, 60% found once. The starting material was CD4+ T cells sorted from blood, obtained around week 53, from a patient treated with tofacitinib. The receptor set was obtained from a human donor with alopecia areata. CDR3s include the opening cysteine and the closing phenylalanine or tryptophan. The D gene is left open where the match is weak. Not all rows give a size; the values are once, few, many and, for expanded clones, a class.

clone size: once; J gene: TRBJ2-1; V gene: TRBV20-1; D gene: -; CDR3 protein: CSARTHNEQFF; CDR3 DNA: TGCAGTGCTAGGACACACAATGAGCAGTTCTTC
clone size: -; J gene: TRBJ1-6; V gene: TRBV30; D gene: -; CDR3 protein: CAWSIQGTNSPLHF; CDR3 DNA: TGTGCCTGGAGTATTCAGGGGACGAATTCACCCCTCCACTTT
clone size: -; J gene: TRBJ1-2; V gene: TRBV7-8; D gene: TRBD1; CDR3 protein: CASSKTGDPGYTF; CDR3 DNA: TGTGCCAGCAGCAAGACAGGGGACCCTGGCTACACCTTC
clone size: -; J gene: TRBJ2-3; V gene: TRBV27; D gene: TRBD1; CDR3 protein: CASSLSWTGWADTQYF; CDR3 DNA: TGTGCCAGCAGTTTATCGTGGACAGGGTGGGCAGATACGCAGTATTTT
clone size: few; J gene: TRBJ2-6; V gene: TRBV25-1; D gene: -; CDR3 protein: CASSGHSGANVLTF; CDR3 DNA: TGTGCCAGCAGTGGACACTCTGGGGCCAACGTCCTGACTTTC
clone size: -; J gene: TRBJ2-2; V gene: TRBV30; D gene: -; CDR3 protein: CAWSVIGTTGELFF; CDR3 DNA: TGTGCCTGGAGTGTAATTGGGACCACCGGGGAGCTGTTTTTT
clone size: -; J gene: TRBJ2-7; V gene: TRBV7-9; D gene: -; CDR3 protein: CASSSDYEQYF; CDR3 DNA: TGTGCCAGCAGCAGCGACTACGAGCAGTACTTC
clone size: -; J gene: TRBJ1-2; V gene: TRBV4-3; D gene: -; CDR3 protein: CASSQAGLANYGYTF; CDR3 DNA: TGCGCCAGCAGCCAAGCGGGGCTTGCTAACTATGGCTACACCTTC
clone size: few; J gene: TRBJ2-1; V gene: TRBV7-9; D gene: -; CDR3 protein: CASSQVVSYNEQFF; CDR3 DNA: TGTGCCAGCAGCCAGGTAGTCTCCTACAATGAGCAGTTCTTC
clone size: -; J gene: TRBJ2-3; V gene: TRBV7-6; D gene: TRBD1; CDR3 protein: CASQGGWDTQYF; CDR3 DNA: TGTGCCAGCCAAGGGGGCTGGGATACGCAGTATTTT
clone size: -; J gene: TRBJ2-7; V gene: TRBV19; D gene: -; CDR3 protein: CASSISGSLSYEQYF; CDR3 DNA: TGTGCCAGTAGTATATCGGGCAGCCTCTCCTACGAGCAGTACTTC
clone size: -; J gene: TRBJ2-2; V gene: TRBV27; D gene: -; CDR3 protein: CASTHQGNTGELFF; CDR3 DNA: TGTGCCAGCACTCACCAGGGGAACACCGGGGAGCTGTTTTTT
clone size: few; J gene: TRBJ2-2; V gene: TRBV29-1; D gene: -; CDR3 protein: CSVRSGSTGELFF; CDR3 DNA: TGCAGCGTTCGGTCAGGGTCGACCGGGGAGCTGTTTTTT
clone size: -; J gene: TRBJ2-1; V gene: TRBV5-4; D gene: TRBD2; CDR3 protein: CASSLGVSGDNEQFF; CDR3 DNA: TGTGCCAGCAGCTTGGGCGTTAGCGGGGACAATGAGCAGTTCTTC
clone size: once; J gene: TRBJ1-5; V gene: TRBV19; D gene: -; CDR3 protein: CASSTSTGNQPQHF; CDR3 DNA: TGTGCCAGTAGTACCTCGACCGGCAATCAGCCCCAGCATTTT
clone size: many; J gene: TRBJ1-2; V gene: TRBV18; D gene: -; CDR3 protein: CASSRTGNYGYTF; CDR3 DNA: TGTGCCAGCTCGCGAACAGGGAACTATGGCTACACCTTC
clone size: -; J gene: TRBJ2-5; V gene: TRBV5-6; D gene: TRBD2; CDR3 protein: CASSLTGGGTQETQYF; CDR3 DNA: TGTGCCAGCAGCTTGACGGGCGGGGGAACCCAAGAGACCCAGTACTTC
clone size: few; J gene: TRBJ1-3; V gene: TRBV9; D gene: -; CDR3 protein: CASSVAGSGNTIYF; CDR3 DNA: TGTGCCAGCAGCGTAGCTGGGAGTGGAAACACCATATATTTT
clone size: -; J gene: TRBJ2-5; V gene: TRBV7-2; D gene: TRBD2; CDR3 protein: CASSRLAGVGETQYF; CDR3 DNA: TGTGCCAGCAGCAGACTAGCGGGGGTGGGCGAGACCCAGTACTTC
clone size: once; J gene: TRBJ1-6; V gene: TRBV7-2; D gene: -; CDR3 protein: CASSLSVQSAPLHF; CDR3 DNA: TGTGCCAGCAGCTTATCAGTCCAAAGTGCACCCCTCCACTTT
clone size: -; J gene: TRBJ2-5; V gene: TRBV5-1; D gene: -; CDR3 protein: CASSLLQTETQYF; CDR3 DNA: TGCGCCAGCAGCTTGCTACAGACAGAGACCCAGTACTTC